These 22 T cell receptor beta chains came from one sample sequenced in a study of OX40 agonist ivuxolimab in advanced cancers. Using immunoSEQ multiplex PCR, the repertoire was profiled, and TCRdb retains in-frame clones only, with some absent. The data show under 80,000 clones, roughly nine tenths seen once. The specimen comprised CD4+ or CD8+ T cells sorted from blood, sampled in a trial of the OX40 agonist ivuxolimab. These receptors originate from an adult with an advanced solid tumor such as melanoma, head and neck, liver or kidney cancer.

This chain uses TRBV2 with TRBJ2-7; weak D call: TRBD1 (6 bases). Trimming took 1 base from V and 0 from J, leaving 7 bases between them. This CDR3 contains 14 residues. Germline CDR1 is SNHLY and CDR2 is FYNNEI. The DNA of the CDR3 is TGTGCCAGCAGTGAAGAACAGGGCTCCTACGAGCAGTACTTC. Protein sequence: CASSEEQGSYEQYF.

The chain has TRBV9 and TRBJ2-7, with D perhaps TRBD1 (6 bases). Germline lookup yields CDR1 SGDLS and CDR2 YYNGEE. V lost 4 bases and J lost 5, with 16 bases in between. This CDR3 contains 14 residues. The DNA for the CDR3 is TGTGCCAGCAGCTCCCGAGACAGGAGGCACGAGCAGTACTTC. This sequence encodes CASSSRDRRHEQYF.

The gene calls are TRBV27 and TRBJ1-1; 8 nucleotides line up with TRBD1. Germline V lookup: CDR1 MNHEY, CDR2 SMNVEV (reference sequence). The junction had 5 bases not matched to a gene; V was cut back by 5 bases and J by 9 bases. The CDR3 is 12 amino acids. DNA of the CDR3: TGTGCCAGCAGTCTACGACAGGGGAAAGCTTTCTTT. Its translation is CASSLRQGKAFF.

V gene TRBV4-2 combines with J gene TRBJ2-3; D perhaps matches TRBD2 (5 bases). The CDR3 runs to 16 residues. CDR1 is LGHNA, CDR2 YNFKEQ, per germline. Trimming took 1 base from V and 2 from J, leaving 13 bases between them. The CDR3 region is CASSQVGLAFTDTQYF. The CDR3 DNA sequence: TGTGCCAGCAGCCAAGTCGGGCTAGCCTTCACAGATACGCAGTATTTT.

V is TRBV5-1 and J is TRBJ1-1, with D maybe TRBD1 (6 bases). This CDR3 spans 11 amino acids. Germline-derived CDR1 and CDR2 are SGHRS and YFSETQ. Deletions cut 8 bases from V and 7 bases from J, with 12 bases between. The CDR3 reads CASSGQFEAFF. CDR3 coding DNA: TGCGCCAGTTCCGGACAGTTTGAAGCTTTCTTT.

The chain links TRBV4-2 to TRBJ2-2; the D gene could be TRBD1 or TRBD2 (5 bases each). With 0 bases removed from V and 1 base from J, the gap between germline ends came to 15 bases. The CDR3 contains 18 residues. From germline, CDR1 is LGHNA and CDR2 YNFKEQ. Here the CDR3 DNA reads TGTGCCAGCAGCCAAGAAGGCCCCGGGACGGGGAACACCGGGGAGCTGTTTTTT. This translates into CASSQEGPGTGNTGELFF.

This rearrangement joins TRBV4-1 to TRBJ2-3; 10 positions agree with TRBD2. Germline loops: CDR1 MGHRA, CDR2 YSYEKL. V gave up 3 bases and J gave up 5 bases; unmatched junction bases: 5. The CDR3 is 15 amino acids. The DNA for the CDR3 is TGCGCCAGCAGCCAGGGCCTAGCGGGAGTAGATACGCAGTATTTT. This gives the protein CASSQGLAGVDTQYF.

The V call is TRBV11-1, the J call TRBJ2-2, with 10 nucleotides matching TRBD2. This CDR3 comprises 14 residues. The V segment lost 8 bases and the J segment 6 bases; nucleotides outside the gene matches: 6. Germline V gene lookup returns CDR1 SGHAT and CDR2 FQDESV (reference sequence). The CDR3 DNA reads TGTGCCAGCGGAAGACTAGCGGGCGCCGGGGAGCTGTTTTTT. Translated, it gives CASGRLAGAGELFF.

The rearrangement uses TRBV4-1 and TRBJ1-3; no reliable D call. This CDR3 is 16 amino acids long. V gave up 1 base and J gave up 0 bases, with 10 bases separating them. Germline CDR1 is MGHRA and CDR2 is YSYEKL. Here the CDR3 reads CASSQVSGLSGNTIYF. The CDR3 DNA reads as TGCGCCAGCAGCCAAGTTTCGGGCCTCTCTGGAAACACCATATATTTT.

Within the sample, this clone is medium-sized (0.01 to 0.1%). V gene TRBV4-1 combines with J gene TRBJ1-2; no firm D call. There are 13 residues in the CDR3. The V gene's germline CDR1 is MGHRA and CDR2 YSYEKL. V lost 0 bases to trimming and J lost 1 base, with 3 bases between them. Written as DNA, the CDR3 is TGCGCCAGCAGCCAAGACGATAACTATGGCTACACCTTC. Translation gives CASSQDDNYGYTF.

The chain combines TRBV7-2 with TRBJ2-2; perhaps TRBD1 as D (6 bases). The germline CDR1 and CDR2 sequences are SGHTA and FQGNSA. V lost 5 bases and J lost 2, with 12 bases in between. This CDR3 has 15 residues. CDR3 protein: CASSKGQSNTGELFF. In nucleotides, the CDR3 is TGTGCCAGCAGCAAAGGACAGAGTAACACCGGGGAGCTGTTTTTT.

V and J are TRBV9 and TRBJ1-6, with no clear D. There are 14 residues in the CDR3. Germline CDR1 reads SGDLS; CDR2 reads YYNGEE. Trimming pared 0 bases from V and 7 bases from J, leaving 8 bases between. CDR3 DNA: TGTGCCAGCAGCGTAGGGGTCTGGAATTCACCCCTCCACTTT. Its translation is CASSVGVWNSPLHF.

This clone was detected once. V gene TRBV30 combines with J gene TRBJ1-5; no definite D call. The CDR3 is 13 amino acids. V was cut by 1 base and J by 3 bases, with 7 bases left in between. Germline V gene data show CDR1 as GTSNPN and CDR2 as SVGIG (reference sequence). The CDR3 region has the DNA TGTGCCTGGAGTGCGGGTTCCAATCAGCCCCAGCATTTT. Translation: CAWSAGSNQPQHF.

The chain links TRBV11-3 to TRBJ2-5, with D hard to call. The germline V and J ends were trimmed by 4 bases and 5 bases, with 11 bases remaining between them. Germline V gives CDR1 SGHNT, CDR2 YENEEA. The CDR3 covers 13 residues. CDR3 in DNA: TGTGCCAGCAGCTCAGGTCCACGGGAGACCCAGTACTTC. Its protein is CASSSGPRETQYF.

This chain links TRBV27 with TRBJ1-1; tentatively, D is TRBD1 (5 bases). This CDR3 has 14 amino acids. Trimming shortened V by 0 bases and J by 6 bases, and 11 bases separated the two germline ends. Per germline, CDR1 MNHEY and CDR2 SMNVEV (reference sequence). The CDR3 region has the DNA TGTGCCAGCAGTTTATCGCTAAGAGGGGCTGAAGCTTTCTTT. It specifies CASSLSLRGAEAFF.

The CDR3 loop is CASSLARGGAANEKLFF. In nucleotides, the CDR3 is TGTGCCAGCAGCTTAGCCCGGGGGGGGGCGGCTAATGAAAAACTGTTTTTT. This rearrangement joins TRBV7-8 to TRBJ1-4; a possible D gene is TRBD1 (6 bases). The CDR3 runs to 17 residues. V lost 0 bases to trimming and J lost 3 bases, with 14 bases between them. Germline-derived CDR1 and CDR2 are SGHVS and FQNEAQ.

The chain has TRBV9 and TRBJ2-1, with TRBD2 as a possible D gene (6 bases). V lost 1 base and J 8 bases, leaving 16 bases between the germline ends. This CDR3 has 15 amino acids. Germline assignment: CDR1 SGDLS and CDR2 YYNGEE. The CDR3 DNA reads TGTGCCAGCAGCGTATATCCAGCGGAGGGCGATGAGCAGTTCTTC. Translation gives CASSVYPAEGDEQFF.

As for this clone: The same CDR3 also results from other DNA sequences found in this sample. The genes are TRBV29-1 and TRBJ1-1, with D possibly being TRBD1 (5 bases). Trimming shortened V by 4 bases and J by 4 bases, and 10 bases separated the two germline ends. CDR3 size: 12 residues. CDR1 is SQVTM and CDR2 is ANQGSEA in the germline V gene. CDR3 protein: CSVATGTTEAFF. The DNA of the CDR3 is TGCAGCGTTGCTACAGGAACCACTGAAGCTTTCTTT.

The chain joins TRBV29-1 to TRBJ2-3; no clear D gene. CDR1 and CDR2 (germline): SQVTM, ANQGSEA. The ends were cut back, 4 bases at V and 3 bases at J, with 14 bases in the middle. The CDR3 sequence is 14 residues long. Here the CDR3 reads CSVGRYTETDTQYF. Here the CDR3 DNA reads TGCAGCGTTGGAAGGTACACCGAGACAGATACGCAGTATTTT.

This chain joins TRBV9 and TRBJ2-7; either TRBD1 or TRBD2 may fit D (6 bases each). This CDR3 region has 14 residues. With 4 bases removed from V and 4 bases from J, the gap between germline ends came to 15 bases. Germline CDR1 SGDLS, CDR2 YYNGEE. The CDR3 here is CASSPKPGAYEQYF. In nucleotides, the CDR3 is TGTGCCAGCAGCCCCAAACCGGGGGCATACGAGCAGTACTTC.

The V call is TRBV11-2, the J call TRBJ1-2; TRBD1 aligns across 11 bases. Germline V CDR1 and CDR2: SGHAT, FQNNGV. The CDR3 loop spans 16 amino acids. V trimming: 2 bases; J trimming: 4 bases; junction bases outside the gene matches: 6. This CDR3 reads CASSLRTGGDSYGYTF. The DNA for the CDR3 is TGTGCCAGCAGCTTACGGACAGGGGGCGACAGCTATGGCTACACCTTC. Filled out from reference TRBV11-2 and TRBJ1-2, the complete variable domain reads EAGVAQSPRYKIIEKRQSVAFWCNPISGHATLYWYQQILGQGPKLLIQFQNNGVVDDSQLPKDRFSAERLKGVDSTLKIQPAKLEDSAVYLCASSLRTGGDSYGYTFGSGTRLTVV.

In DNA, the CDR3 is TGCGCCAGCAGCCAAGGGTACAAGAACACTGAAGCTTTCTTT. It is translated as CASSQGYKNTEAFF. The chain combines TRBV4-1 with TRBJ1-1; D uncertain. The CDR3 totals 14 residues. V gave up 1 base and J gave up 1 base, with 7 bases separating them. Germline V gene lookup returns CDR1 MGHRA and CDR2 YSYEKL.